A single T cell receptor (beta chain) is shown here with its context. Its antigen is undetermined. The assay was immunoSEQ multiplex PCR, and TCRdb's table has in-frame clones only and misses some. This table has 150,000 or so clones, less than 90% appearing once. The V gene's germline CDR1 is MDHEN and CDR2 SYDVKM. Trimming stripped 2 bases from V and 7 bases from J, with 9 bases between. This CDR3 spans 14 amino acids. The data stem from a study of radiation and T cells in renal cell carcinoma. Study-level background: Nephrectomy followed 15 Gy stereotactic body radiation by 4 weeks.

Study-level points and caveats: No pretreatment tumor biopsies were available for baseline clonotypes. Top tumor clonotypes rose in blood 2 weeks post-radiation, then contracted.

The time point denotes: baseline pretreatment blood. Documented treatment: 15 Gy SBRT to primary tumor, nephrectomy 4 weeks later. This receptor was taken from a woman aged 70-85 years with renal cell carcinoma. V is TRBV28 and J is TRBJ1-6; D is unclear. The sequencing used blood, collected from a patient whose treatment included radiotherapy and nephrectomy. The CDR3 sequence: CASSLGLPNSPLHF. The CDR3 DNA is TGTGCCAGCAGTTTAGGCCTTCCGAATTCACCCCTCCACTTT. The whole variable domain, filled in from reference TRBV28 and TRBJ1-6, reads DVKVTQSSRYLVKRTGEKVFLECVQDMDHENMFWYRQDPGLGLRLIYFSYDVKMKEKGDIPEGYSVSREKKERFSLILESASTNQTSMYLCASSLGLPNSPLHFGNGTRLTVT.